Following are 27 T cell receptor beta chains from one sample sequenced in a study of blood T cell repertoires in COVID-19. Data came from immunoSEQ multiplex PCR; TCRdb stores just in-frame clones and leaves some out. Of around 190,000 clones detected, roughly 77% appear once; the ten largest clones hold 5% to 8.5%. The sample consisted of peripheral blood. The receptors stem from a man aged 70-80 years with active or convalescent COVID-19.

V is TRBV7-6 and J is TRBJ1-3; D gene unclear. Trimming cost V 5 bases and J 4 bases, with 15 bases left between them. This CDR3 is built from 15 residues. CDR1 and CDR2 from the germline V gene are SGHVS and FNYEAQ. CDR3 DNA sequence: TGTGCCAGCAGCGCAATGGCAGGTACCGGAAACACCATATATTTT. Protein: CASSAMAGTGNTIYF.

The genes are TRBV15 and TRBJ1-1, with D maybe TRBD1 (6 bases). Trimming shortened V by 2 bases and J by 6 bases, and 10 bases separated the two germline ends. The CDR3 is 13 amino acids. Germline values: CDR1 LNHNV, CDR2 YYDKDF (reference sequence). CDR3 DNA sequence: TGTGCCACCAGCAGAAAGGGGGAATCTGAAGCTTTCTTT. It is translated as CATSRKGESEAFF.

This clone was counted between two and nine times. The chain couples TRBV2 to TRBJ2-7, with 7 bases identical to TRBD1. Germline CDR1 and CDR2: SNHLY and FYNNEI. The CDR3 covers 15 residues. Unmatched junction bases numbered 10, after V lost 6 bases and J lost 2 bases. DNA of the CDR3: TGTGCCAGCAGCGCCCCAGGGGGAAAGCCCTACGAGCAGTACTTC. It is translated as CASSAPGGKPYEQYF.

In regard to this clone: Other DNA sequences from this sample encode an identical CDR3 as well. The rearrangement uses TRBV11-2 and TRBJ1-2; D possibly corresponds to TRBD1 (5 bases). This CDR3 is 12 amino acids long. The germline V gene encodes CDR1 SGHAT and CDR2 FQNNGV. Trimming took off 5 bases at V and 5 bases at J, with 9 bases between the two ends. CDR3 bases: TGTGCCAGCAGCCCACGGGGGTATGGCTACACCTTC. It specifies CASSPRGYGYTF.

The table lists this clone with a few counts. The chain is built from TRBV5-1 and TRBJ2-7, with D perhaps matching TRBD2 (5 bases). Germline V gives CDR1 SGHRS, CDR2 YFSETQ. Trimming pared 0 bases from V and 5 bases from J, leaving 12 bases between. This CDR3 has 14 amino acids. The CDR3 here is CASSLGGEGHEQYF. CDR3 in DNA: TGCGCCAGCAGCTTGGGGGGAGAAGGCCACGAGCAGTACTTC.

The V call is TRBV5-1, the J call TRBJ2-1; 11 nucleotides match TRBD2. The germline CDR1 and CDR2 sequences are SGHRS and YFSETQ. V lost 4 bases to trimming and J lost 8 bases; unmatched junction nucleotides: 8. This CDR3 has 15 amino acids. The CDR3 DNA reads TGCGCCAGCAGCGGTTTAGCGGGAGGGCCCCATGAGCAGTTCTTC. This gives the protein CASSGLAGGPHEQFF.

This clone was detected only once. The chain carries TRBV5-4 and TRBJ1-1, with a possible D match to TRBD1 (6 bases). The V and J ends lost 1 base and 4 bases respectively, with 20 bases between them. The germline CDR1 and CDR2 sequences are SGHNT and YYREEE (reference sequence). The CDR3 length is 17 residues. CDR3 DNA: TGTGCCAGCAGCTTGCGGGGGGCATCAAACGTCGGCACTGAAGCTTTCTTT. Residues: CASSLRGASNVGTEAFF.

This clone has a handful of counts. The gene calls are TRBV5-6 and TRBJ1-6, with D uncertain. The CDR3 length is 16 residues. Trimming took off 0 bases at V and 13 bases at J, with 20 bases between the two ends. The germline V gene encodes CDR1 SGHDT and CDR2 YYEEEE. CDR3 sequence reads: CASSLGPDNPSSPLHF. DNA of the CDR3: TGTGCCAGCAGCTTGGGACCCGACAACCCTTCGTCTCCCCTCCACTTT.

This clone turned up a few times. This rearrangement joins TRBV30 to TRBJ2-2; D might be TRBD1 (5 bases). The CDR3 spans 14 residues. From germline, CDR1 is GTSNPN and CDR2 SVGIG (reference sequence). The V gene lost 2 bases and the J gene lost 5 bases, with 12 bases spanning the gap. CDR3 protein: CAWSFGQGTGELFF. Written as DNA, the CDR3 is TGTGCCTGGAGTTTCGGGCAGGGTACCGGGGAGCTGTTTTTT. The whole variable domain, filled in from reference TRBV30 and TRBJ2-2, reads SQTIHQWPATLVQPVGSPLSLECTVEGTSNPNLYWYRQAAGRGLQLLFYSVGIGQISSEVPQNLSASRPQDRQFILSSKKLLLSDSGFYLCAWSFGQGTGELFFGEGSRLTVL.

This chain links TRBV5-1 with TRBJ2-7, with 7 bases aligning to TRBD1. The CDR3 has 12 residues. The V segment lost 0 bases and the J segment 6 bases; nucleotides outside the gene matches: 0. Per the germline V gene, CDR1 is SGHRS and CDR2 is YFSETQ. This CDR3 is CASSLGQGEQYF. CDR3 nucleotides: TGCGCCAGCAGCTTGGGACAGGGCGAGCAGTACTTC.

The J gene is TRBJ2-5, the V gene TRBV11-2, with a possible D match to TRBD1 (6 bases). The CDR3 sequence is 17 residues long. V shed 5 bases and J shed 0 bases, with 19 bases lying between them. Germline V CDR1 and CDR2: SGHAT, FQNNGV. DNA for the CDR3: TGTGCCAGCAGCCCCAACTTGGGGGCCGTGTACCAAGAGACCCAGTACTTC. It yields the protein CASSPNLGAVYQETQYF.

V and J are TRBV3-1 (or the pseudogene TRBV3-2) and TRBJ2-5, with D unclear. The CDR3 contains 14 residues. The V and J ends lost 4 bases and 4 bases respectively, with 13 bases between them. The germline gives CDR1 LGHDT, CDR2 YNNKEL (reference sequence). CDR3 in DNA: TGTGCCAGCAGCCCCCATGGTGGCGGAGAGACCCAGTACTTC. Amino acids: CASSPHGGGETQYF.

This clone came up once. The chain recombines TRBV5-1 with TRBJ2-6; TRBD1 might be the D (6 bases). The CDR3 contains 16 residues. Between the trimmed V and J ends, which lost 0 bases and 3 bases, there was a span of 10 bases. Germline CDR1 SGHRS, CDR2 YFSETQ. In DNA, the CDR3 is TGCGCCAGCAGCTTGGTGGGGGCTTATGGGGCCAACGTCCTGACTTTC. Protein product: CASSLVGAYGANVLTF. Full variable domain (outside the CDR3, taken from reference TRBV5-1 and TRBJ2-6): KAGVTQTPRYLIKTRGQQVTLSCSPISGHRSVSWYQQTPGQGLQFLFEYFSETQRNKGNFPGRFSGRQFSNSRSEMNVSTLELGDSALYLCASSLVGAYGANVLTFGAGSRLTVL.

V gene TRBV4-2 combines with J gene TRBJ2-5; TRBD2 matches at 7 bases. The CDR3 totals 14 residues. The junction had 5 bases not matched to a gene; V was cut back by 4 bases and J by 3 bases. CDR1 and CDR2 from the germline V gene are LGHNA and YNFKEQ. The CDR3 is CASSPLGGEETQYF. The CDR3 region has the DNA TGTGCCAGCAGCCCACTGGGGGGGGAAGAGACCCAGTACTTC.

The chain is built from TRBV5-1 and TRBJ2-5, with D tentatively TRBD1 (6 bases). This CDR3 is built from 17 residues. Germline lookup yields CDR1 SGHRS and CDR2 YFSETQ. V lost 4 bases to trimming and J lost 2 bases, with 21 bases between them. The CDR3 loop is CASSRGDRLISQETQYF. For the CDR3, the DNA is TGCGCCAGCAGCCGCGGCGACAGGTTGATATCTCAAGAGACCCAGTACTTC.

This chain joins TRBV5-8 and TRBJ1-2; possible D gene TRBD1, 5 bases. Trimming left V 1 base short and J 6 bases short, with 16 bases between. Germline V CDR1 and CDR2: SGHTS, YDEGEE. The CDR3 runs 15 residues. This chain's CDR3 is CASSLYLREADGYTF. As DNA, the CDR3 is TGTGCCAGCAGCTTGTATCTCAGGGAGGCGGATGGCTACACCTTC.

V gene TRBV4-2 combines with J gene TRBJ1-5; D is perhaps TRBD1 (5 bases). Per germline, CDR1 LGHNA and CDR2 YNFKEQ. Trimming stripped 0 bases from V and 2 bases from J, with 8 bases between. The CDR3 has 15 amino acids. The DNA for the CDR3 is TGTGCCAGCAGCCAAGATATAGGGGGCAATCAGCCCCAGCATTTT. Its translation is CASSQDIGGNQPQHF.

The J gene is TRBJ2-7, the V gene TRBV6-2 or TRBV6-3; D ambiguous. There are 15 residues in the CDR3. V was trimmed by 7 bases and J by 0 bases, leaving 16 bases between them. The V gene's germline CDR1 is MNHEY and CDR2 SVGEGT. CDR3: CASTPSGRSSYEQYF. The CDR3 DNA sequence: TGTGCCAGCACCCCCTCCGGCCGGAGCTCCTACGAGCAGTACTTC.

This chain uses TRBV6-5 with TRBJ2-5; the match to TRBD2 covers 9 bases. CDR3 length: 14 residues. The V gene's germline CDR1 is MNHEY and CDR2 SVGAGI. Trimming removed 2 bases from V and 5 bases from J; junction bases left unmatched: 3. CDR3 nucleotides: TGTGCCAGCAGTTACGGCGGGGGGGGCGAGACCCAGTACTTC. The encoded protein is CASSYGGGGETQYF.

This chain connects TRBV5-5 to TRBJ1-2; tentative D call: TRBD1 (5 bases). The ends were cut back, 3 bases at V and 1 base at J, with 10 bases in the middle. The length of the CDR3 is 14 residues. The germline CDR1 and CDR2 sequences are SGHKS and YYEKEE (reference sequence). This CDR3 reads CASSSSTVNYGYTF. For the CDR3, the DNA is TGTGCCAGCAGCTCATCGACAGTTAACTATGGCTACACCTTC.

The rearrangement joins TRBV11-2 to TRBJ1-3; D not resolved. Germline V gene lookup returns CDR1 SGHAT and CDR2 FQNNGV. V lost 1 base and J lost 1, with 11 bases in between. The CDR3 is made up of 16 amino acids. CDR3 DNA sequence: TGTGCCAGCAGCTTAGGTTCCCTCGCGTCTGGAAACACCATATATTTT. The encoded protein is CASSLGSLASGNTIYF.

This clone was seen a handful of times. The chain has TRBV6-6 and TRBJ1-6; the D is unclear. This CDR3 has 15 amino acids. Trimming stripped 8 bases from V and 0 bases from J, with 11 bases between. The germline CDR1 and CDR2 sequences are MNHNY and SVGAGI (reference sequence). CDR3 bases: TGTGCCAGCGGCGGGGTCCCCTCCTATAATTCACCCCTCCACTTT. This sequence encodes CASGGVPSYNSPLHF.

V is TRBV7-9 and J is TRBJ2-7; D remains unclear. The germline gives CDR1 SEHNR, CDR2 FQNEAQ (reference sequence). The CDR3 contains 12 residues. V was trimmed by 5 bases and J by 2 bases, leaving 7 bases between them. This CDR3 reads CASSDQAYEQYF. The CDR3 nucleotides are TGTGCCAGCAGCGACCAGGCCTACGAGCAGTACTTC.

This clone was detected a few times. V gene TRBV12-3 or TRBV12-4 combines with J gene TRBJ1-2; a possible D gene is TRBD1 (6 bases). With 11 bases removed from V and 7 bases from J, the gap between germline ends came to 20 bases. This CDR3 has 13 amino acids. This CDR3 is CASRGGRSGGYTF. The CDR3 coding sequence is TGTGCCTCCCGGGGGGGGCGATCGGGTGGCTACACCTTC.

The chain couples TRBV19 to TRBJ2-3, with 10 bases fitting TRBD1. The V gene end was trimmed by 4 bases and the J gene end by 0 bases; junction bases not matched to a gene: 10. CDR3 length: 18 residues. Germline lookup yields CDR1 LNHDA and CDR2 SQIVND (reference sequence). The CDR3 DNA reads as TGTGCCAGTAGTACTCACGGGACAGGGGTTGGAAGCACAGATACGCAGTATTTT. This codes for CASSTHGTGVGSTDTQYF. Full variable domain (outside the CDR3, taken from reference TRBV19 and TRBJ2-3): DGGITQSPKYLFRKEGQNVTLSCEQNLNHDAMYWYRQDPGQGLRLIYYSQIVNDFQKGDIAEGYSVSREKKESFPLTVTSAQKNPTAFYLCASSTHGTGVGSTDTQYFGPGTRLTVL.

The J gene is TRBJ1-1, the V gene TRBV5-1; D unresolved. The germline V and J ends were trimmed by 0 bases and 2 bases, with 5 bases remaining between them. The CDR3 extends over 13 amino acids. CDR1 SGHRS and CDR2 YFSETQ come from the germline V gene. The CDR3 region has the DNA TGCGCCAGCAGCTTGGAAATAAACACTGAAGCTTTCTTT. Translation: CASSLEINTEAFF.

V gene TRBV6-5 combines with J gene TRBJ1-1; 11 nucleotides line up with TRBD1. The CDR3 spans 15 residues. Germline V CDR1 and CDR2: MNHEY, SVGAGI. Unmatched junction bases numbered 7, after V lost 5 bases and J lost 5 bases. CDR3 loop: CASSQSGTGGTEAFF. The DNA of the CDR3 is TGTGCCAGCAGTCAATCAGGGACAGGGGGAACTGAAGCTTTCTTT.